This T cell receptor (beta chain) emerged from a study of CD4 T cells in relation to SARS-CoV-2 and coronaviruses. Study at large: After roughly ten days of antigen culture, PBMC TCR beta CDR3s were sequenced. Broader study findings: Monoreactive clones expanded significantly more to SARS-CoV-2 than crossreactive clones did. Each donor contributed either pre-pandemic or post-infection samples, not both.

This CDR3 spans 14 amino acids. Per the germline V gene, CDR1 is SGHTS and CDR2 is YDEGEE. V was trimmed by 3 bases and J by 6 bases, leaving 15 bases between them. With respect to this clone: Its antigen is not known.

Before the COVID-19 pandemic, during about 2011-2019, CD4+ T cells were taken from unexposed donors. After approximately ten days of culture, CD4+ T cells were isolated. Testing used SARS-CoV-2 S/N and four cold-coronavirus spikes on unexposed-donor CD4+ T cells, cells permitting. Assay used: immunoSEQ multiplex PCR; TCRdb lists only in-frame clones, some missing. This table holds approximately 14,000 clones, around 80% found once. The J gene is TRBJ1-1, the V gene TRBV5-8; perhaps TRBD1 as D (5 bases). The receptor comes from a human donor in good health. Sequenced sample: CD4+ T cells from PBMCs, cultured in vitro. The CDR3 bases are TGTGCCAGCAGCTCGCAACCAGGGAGGTCTGAAGCTTTCTTT. Translating gives CASSSQPGRSEAFF.